This T cell receptor (beta chain) was identified during a study of coeliac disease (dated by TCRdb to between 2021 and 2024). For the study in its entirety: Each coeliac patient fell into one of three classes: newly diagnosed active disease, refractory coeliac disease type I, or disease kept under control by a gluten-free diet. TRB sequencing succeeded for samples from just over 26 subjects, including about two dozen paired bulk unsorted intraepithelial and lamina propria cell samples. A total of about 30 patients were included in the full study, of whom 22 had serologically confirmed coeliac disease and 8 were controls with non-small intestinal disorders. Because high-resolution HLA typing was not available, biased TRBV7-2 usage was examined as a proof of principle. The goal was to describe the TR repertoires of small intestinal T cells in active coeliac disease, in refractory type I coeliac disease, and in coeliac disease treated with a gluten-free diet. Next-generation sequencing of rearranged TRB and TRG CDR3 regions was used on small intestinal lymphocyte fractions taken from coeliac and non-coeliac patients.

Cells were frozen in aliquots of 500,000 to 550,000 in DMSO/FBS in liquid nitrogen, and a single aliquot from each fraction was used for sequencing. All 30 or so patients in the study underwent endoscopy and small intestinal biopsy. To release intraepithelial cells, biopsies were stirred for one hour at 37 degrees C in RPMI with EGTA, MgCl2 and 1% FBS. Genomic DNA was extracted from frozen unsorted cell fractions with the Qiagen DNeasy blood extraction kit. In the germline V gene, CDR1 corresponds to MNHEY and CDR2 to SVGAGI. The trim is 7 bases for V and 7 bases for J, with a gap of 11 bases between the germline ends. From the cysteine up to the phenylalanine, the CDR3 has a length of 13 residues. The CDR3 DNA has 39 bases and is translated from base 1. The library was obtained by the immunoSEQ multiplex PCR assay. Using reverse primers that targeted J gene segments together with forward primers that targeted V gene segments, the TR loci were amplified in a multiplexed PCR. The amplified CDR3 regions were sequenced using the Illumina HiSeq System. As for how the authors treated the data: Closely related reads were merged by a nearest-neighbour algorithm to remove PCR and sequencing errors and to collapse the data into unique sequences. Each repertoire was summarised by clonality and by T cell density, with T cell density defined as TR molecules per amount of genomic DNA input. CDR3 amino acid sequences present in at least 80% of unsorted samples were defined as public TRs and were then tested for differential abundance between coeliac and control samples. Kruskal-Wallis tests followed by Dunn post-tests were used to test for differences in clonality and density between disease groups. TCRdb provides this immuneACCESS table in a form limited to in-frame rearrangements. Some clones are lacking; in checked studies, under half of them reflect an unresolved V gene, and why the rest are absent is not known. V and J calls and clone size follow that table, whereas D and trimming were derived from the DNA. The sample includes thousands of clones, with around 66% observed a single time. The ten largest account for more than 14% of the sample.

On the study overall, not on this receptor specifically: Compared with controls, active coeliac intraepithelial and lamina propria samples had TRB and TRG repertoires of lower clonality, which suggests that diverse T cells were recruited. TRB repertoires were found to be largely private, with most amino acid sequences unique to one sample, and no significant difference in V-gene usage was found between disease groups. The separation of intraepithelial from lamina propria cells did not yield high-purity fractions, so cross-contamination between compartments was possible. The approach was considered by the authors to be unsuitable for unbiased detection of gliadin-specific T cells, as gliadin-specific T cells are scarce and rarely shared between patients.

A note on this clone: The antigen this receptor binds is unknown. No quality values exist for individual bases; no much larger clone is one base distant.

The source of this sequence is a woman younger than 35 with active celiac disease. Sequencing was performed on intraepithelial lymphocytes from the gut. The cell subset or site label for this specimen denotes: intraepithelial cell (IEC) fraction of small intestinal biopsy. Rearrangement joined TRBV6-5 to TRBJ1-6; perhaps TRBD1 is the D gene, with 6 bases matching. The DNA sequence reads TGTGCCAGCAAACAGGGCTTGAATTCACCCCTCCACTTT. Its translation reads: CASKQGLNSPLHF.